Sequencing of this TCR beta chain was carried out in a study of vaccination effects on CD4 cells after COVID-19. Across the study: They grew roughly 2 million PBMC in each well, adding 9.5 to 10 IU/ml IL-2 and roughly 9.3 ug/ml peptides.

Worth noting for this clone: Its target is not known.

V was shortened by 4 bases and J by 3 bases, with 19 bases between the two germline ends. The germline gives CDR1 SGHRS, CDR2 YFSETQ. CDR3 length: 16 amino acids. Having been cultured for around ten days, the cells underwent CD4+ T cell isolation. Either the mRNA-1273 or the BNT162b2 vaccine was given to participants as two doses. Clones were sequenced by immunoSEQ multiplex PCR, and TCRdb holds only the in-frame ones, with some missing. The data contain 50,000 to 60,000 clones, just under 80% of them singletons. The V and J genes are TRBV5-1 and TRBJ1-2; the D gene is possibly TRBD1 (6 bases). The source material was CD4+ T cells from PBMCs cultured without peptide, sampled after COVID-19 vaccination. This TCR came from a human donor who received a COVID-19 vaccine. The CDR3: CASSERTEGWDYGYTF. As DNA, the CDR3 is TGCGCCAGCAGCGAAAGGACAGAAGGGTGGGACTATGGCTACACCTTC.